This entry describes one TCR beta chain. The target antigen is unknown. PCR amplification relied on 60 Vbeta primers (plus 13 Jbeta primers). The assay was immunoSEQ multiplex PCR, and TCRdb's table has in-frame clones only and misses some. The sample spans about 200,000 clones; the ten largest clones claim roughly 0.89%. The record originates from a study of cytomegalovirus exposure and HLA in healthy donors. Study results and caveats: Reportedly, fewer N-insertions than the approximately 700-donor mean appeared in an Asian-associated ancestry cluster in a later analysis. Previous analysis showed most TCR beta V segments were productive about 87% or about 30% of the time. Within the data, a cluster of highly shared sequence variants was likely a sequencing artifact.

Regarding donors, all were healthy bone marrow donors. This receptor was obtained from a woman aged 25 to 39 in good health and CMV-seropositive. Sample: PBMCs.

The CDR3 sequence is CASSPFRGPSYTTNEKLFF. CDR3 in DNA: TGTGCCAGCAGCCCATTTCGTGGGCCCTCATATACAACTAATGAAAAACTGTTTTTT. This chain joins TRBV7-2 and TRBJ1-4, with D uncertain. V was cut by 5 bases and J by 0 bases, with 22 bases left in between. The CDR3 is 19 amino acids. From germline, CDR1 is SGHTA and CDR2 FQGNSA.